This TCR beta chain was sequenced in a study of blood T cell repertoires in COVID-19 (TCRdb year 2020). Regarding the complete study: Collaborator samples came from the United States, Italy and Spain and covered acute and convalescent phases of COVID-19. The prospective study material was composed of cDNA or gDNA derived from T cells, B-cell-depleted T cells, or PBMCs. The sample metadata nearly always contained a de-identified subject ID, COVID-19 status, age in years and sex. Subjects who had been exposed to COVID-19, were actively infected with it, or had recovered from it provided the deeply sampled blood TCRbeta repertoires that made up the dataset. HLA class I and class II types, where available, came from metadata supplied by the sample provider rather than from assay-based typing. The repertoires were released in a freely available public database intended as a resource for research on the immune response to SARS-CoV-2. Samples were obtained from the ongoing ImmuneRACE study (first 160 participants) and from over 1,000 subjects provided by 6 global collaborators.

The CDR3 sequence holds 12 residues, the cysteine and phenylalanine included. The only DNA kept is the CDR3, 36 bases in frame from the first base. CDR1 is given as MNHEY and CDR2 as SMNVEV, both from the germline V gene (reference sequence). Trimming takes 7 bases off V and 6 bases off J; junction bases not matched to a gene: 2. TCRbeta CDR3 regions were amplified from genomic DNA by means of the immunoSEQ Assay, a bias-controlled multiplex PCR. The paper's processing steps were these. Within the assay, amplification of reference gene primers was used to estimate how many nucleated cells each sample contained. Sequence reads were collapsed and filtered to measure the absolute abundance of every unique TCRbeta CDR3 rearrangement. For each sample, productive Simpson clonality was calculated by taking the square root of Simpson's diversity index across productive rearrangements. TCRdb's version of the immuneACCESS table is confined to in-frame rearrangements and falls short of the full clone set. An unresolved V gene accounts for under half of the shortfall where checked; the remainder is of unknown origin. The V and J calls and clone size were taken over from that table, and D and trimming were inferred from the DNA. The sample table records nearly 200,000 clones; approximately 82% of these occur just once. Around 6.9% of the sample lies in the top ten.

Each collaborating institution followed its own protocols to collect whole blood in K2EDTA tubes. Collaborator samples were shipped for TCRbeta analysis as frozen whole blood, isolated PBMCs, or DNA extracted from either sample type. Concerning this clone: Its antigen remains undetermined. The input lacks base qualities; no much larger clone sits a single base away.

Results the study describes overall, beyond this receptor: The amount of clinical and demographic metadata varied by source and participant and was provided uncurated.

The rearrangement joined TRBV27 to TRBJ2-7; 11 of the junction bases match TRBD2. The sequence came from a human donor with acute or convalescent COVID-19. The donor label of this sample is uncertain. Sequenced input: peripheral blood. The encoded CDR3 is CASKLAGAEQYF. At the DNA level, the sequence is TGTGCCAGCAAACTAGCGGGAGCCGAGCAGTACTTC.